Following are 21 T cell receptor beta chains from one sample sequenced in a study of tumor-infiltrating lymphocytes in primary liver carcinoma (TCRdb year 2017). Blood RNA was extracted from unsorted whole blood with TRIzol reagent; germline DNA came from the DNeasy Blood & Tissue kit. Data came from an Illumina HiSeq 2500. Using a constant-region primer and ProtoScript II reverse transcriptase, TCRbeta-specific cDNA was reverse-transcribed from 400 to 550 ng total RNA. Construction of the TCRbeta libraries relied on three nested rounds of multiplex PCR, following a slightly modified ARM-PCR procedure. Each of the first two PCR rounds ran for approximately 9 cycles and used multiplex TRBV1-TRBV30 forward primers together with a Cbeta reverse primer. TCRdb reran the public reads through fastp at Q25 and MiXCR, keeping productive beta chains. Each entry merges the rows of one CDR3 protein and shows their most common DNA and genes. The sample table shows about 330,000 distinct CDR3 sequences, and less than 70% are seen once. The ten largest clones add up to 5% to 6.5% of the sample.

The sample consisted of peripheral blood. These receptors originate from a man between 40 and 49 years old with primary liver carcinoma and hepatitis B virus infection.

V usage is TRBV2 and J usage is TRBJ1-5, with 8 positions matching TRBD1. Per germline, CDR1 SNHLY and CDR2 FYNNEI. This CDR3 is built from 16 residues. J gave up 6 bases and V 2 bases, and 9 bases lay outside the gene matches. In nucleotides, the CDR3 is TGTGCCAGCAGTGAACTCGGGCAGGGGGCGCGTCAGCCCCAGCATTTT. This codes for CASSELGQGARQPQHF.

Worth noting for this clonotype: The conserved closing phenylalanine or tryptophan is absent in this CDR3, likely reflecting a read error. The chain employs TRBV5-6 and TRBJ2-1; 10 nucleotides agree with TRBD2. The J segment lost 6 bases and the V segment lost 3 bases, leaving 9 bases of the junction unmatched. CDR1 SGHDT and CDR2 YYEEEE come from the germline V gene. The CDR3 runs 16 residues. The CDR3 loop reads CASSSVGLAYGNEQFC. The DNA for the CDR3 is TGTGCCAGCAGCTCAGTGGGACTAGCGTATGGCAATGAGCAGTTCTGC.

About this clonotype: One end of the junction does not line up with germline, which may come from a read error. The rearrangement joins TRBV5-5 to TRBJ2-7; unclear D gene. Germline-derived CDR1 and CDR2 are SGHKS and YYEKEE (reference sequence). The CDR3 has 12 amino acids. CDR3 residues: CTSSRDSYEQYF. The CDR3, as DNA: TGTACCAGCAGCCGCGACTCCTACGAGCAGTACTTC.

This clonotype was seen more than once but under ten times. A much larger clonotype is one base distant, so this may be a read error. The chain recombines TRBV6-5 with TRBJ1-2, with unresolved D. Per germline, CDR1 MNHEY and CDR2 SVGAGI. There are 14 residues in the CDR3. The CDR3 reads CASHTGRSSYGYAF. CDR3 coding DNA: TGTGCCAGCCATACCGGACGATCCTCTTATGGCTACGCCTTC.

This clonotype was counted many times. The CDR3 DNA reads TGTGCCAGTCCCAGAGGGGAGGTAGATACGCAGTATTTT. This translates into CASPRGEVDTQYF. The J gene is TRBJ2-3, the V gene TRBV6-5, with TRBD2 as a possible D gene (6 bases). V was pared by 9 bases and J by 5 bases, with 15 bases between. Germline CDR1 is MNHEY and CDR2 is SVGAGI. This CDR3 is 13 amino acids long.

The genes are TRBV11-2 and TRBJ2-7; tentative D call: TRBD1 (6 bases). The CDR3 sequence is 15 residues long. Germline CDR1 is SGHAT and CDR2 is FQNNGV. V gave up 5 bases and J gave up 5 bases, with 19 bases separating them. The CDR3 loop reads CASSTSRDRIHEQYF. As DNA, the CDR3 is TGTGCCAGCAGCACAAGCCGTGACAGGATCCACGAGCAGTACTTC.

The gene calls are TRBV11-2 and TRBJ2-3; possible D gene TRBD2, 5 bases. The germline gives CDR1 SGHAT, CDR2 FQNNGV. The CDR3 runs 15 residues. V dropped 9 bases and J dropped 3 bases, with 19 bases sitting between them. The CDR3 DNA follows: TGTGCCAGAAGCCCTCAGGAACTAGAGACAGATACGCAGTATTTT. It yields the protein CARSPQELETDTQYF. Together with reference TRBV11-2 and TRBJ2-3, the CDR3 gives the full variable domain: EAGVAQSPRYKIIEKRQSVAFWCNPISGHATLYWYQQILGQGPKLLIQFQNNGVVDDSQLPKDRFSAERLKGVDSTLKIQPAKLEDSAVYLCARSPQELETDTQYFGPGTRLTVL.

A remark on this clonotype: The conserved phenylalanine or tryptophan normally closing the CDR3 is absent here, so this likely arose from a read error. CDR3 sequence (DNA): TGTGCAAGCAGTTACCAGCGGGAGTGCCCCTGGCAGTTCCTC. Amino acid sequence: CASSYQRECPWQFL. The rearrangement joins TRBV6-2 or TRBV6-3 to TRBJ2-1; 8 nucleotides agree with TRBD2. CDR3 length: 14 residues. The germline V gene has CDR1 MNHEY and CDR2 SVGEGT.

Of note for this clonotype: One end of the junction does not line up with germline, which may come from a read error. V and J are TRBV5-4 and TRBJ2-4; TRBD2 matches at 10 bases. Germline-derived CDR1 and CDR2 are SGHNT and YYREEE (reference sequence). The CDR3 consists of 14 residues. The CDR3 spells CATSGGEVGNIQYF. The CDR3 bases are TGTGCCACCAGCGGGGGGGAGGTAGGGAACATTCAGTACTTC.

The chain uses TRBV11-2 and TRBJ2-1, with 14 bases identical to TRBD2. CDR3 length: 18 amino acids. V gave up 3 bases and J gave up 7 bases; unmatched junction bases: 11. Germline-derived CDR1 and CDR2 are SGHAT and FQNNGV. The DNA of the CDR3 is TGTGCCAGCAGCTTTAACAGGGGACTAGCGGGAGAGGGAAATGAGCAGTTCTTC. Its translation: CASSFNRGLAGEGNEQFF.

This rearrangement joins TRBV20-1 to TRBJ2-1, with D possibly matching TRBD2 (6 bases). The CDR3 length is 11 residues. Looked up from germline, CDR1 is DFQATT and CDR2 is SNEGSKA (reference sequence). V lost 5 bases and J 9 bases, leaving 11 bases between the germline ends. CDR3 region: CSAWGGSEQFF. CDR3 DNA: TGCAGTGCTTGGGGAGGAAGTGAGCAGTTCTTC.

This clonotype came up a few times. The genes are TRBV4-2 and TRBJ2-7, with a tentative D call TRBD1 (6 bases). Germline assignment: CDR1 LGHNA and CDR2 YNFKEQ. The V end was cut by 0 bases, the J end by 1 base, with 19 bases between. There are 18 residues in the CDR3. The DNA for the CDR3 is TGTGCCAGCAGCCAAGAATTAGTTTTACAGGGCCTGTCCTACGAGCAGTACTTC. Translated, it gives CASSQELVLQGLSYEQYF.

This clonotype was picked up many times. The chain uses TRBV6-2 or TRBV6-3 and TRBJ1-5; possible D gene TRBD1, 6 bases. The CDR3 spans 16 residues. V was clipped by 5 bases and J by 6 bases, with 20 bases between them. Per germline, CDR1 MNHEY and CDR2 SVGEGT. The CDR3 loop is CASSAAIVQGAQPQHF. CDR3 bases: TGTGCCAGCAGTGCAGCGATCGTACAGGGTGCTCAGCCCCAGCATTTT.

As to this clonotype: Germline is not matched at one junction end, which may reflect a read error. This chain links TRBV5-6 with TRBJ2-5, with D perhaps TRBD2 (5 bases). Germline V lookup: CDR1 SGHDT, CDR2 YYEEEE. The CDR3 length is 14 residues. DNA of the CDR3: TGTGCCAGAAGCTTGCTCCCGGGGCAAGAGACCCAGTACTTC. It encodes CARSLLPGQETQYF.

This clonotype was found many times. V gene TRBV6-5 combines with J gene TRBJ2-2; D unclear. V lost 4 bases, J lost 7 bases, and 10 bases lay in between. This CDR3 region has 13 residues. Germline V gene data show CDR1 as MNHEY and CDR2 as SVGAGI. In DNA, the CDR3 is TGTGCCAGCAGTTTGGGAAACCTCGGGGAGCTGTTTTTT. Its protein product is CASSLGNLGELFF.

This rearrangement joins TRBV12-5 to TRBJ2-3, with TRBD2 matching over 11 bases. With 4 bases clipped from V and 2 bases from J, the junction kept 11 bases outside the gene matches. Germline CDR1 LGHNT, CDR2 FRNRAP. This CDR3 region has 18 residues. CDR3 protein: CASGSGGLAAAFTDTQYF. The CDR3 nucleotides are TGTGCTAGTGGTTCGGGGGGACTAGCGGCTGCCTTCACAGATACGCAGTATTTT.

To note about this clonotype: Its ends do not fully match the called genes, so a read error is possible. This chain joins TRBV11-2 and TRBJ2-7, with unresolved D. Per the germline V gene, CDR1 is SGHAT and CDR2 is FQNNGV. The CDR3 is made up of 15 amino acids. The CDR3 here is CASSLGPAGNYGQYF. The CDR3 coding sequence is TGTGCCAGCAGCTTAGGTCCCGCAGGAAACTACGGGCAGTACTTC.

This clonotype was recorded once. A junction end diverges from the germline sequence, so it may reflect a read error. The V gene is TRBV11-1, the J gene TRBJ1-6; D remains unclear. There are 13 residues in the CDR3. Germline CDR1 reads SGHAT; CDR2 reads FQDESV (reference sequence). The CDR3 sequence is CVSSRTLVSPLHF. For the CDR3, the DNA is TGTGTCAGCAGCCGAACACTGGTTTCACCCCTCCACTTT.

This clonotype has just one count. CDR3 sequence: CASSLMVIVSTGELFF. CDR3 coding DNA: TGTGCCAGCAGTTTAATGGTGATAGTGTCCACCGGGGAGCTGTTTTTT. The chain links TRBV12-3 or TRBV12-4 to TRBJ2-2, with D unclear. CDR3 size: 16 residues. The V end lost 2 bases, the J end lost 4 bases, and 14 bases lay between the germline ends.

Comments on this clonotype: This clone may be a read error of a much larger clone one base away. The rearrangement links TRBV4-3 to TRBJ1-3, with D perhaps matching TRBD1 (6 bases). CDR1 is LGHNA, CDR2 YSLEER, per germline. This CDR3 has 14 residues. CDR3 sequence reads: CASSLQGSGNPIYF. The CDR3 DNA reads TGCGCCAGCAGCCTCCAGGGGTCAGGAAACCCCATATATTTT.

Comment on this clonotype: The junction differs from germline at one of its ends, possibly a read error. V gene TRBV28 combines with J gene TRBJ2-3; D possibly corresponds to TRBD2 (6 bases). The CDR3 has 15 amino acids. Germline loops: CDR1 MDHEN, CDR2 SYDVKM. CDR3 nucleotide sequence: TGTGCCAGCAGTTTCGGGACTCGGGGCACGGATACGCACTATTTT. Encoded protein: CASSFGTRGTDTHYF.